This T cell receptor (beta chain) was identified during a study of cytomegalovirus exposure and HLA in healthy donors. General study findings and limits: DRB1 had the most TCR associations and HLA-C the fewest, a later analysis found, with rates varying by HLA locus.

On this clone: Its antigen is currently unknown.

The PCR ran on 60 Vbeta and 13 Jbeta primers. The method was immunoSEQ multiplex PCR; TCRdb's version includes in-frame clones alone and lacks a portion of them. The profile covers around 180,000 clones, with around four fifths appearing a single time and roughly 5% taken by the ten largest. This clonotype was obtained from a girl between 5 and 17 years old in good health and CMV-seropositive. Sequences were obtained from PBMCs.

DNA for the CDR3: TGTGCCAGCAGCCAAGAGGGGGCGGCAGGCTCCTACAATGAGCAGTTCTTC. It translates to CASSQEGAAGSYNEQFF. The V and J genes are TRBV4-2 and TRBJ2-1; a weak D match, TRBD1 (6 bases). Germline assignment: CDR1 LGHNA and CDR2 YNFKEQ. The length of the CDR3 is 17 residues. V lost 0 bases and J lost 0, with 12 bases in between.